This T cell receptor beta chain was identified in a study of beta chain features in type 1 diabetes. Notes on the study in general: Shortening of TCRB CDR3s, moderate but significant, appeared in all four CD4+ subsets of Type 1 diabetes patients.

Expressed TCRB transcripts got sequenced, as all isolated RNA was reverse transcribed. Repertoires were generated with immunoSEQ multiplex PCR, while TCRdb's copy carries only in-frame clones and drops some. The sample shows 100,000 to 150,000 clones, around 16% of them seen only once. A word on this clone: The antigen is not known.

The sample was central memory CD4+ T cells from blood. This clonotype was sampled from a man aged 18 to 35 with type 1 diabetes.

Here the CDR3 reads CAWSVKGLAWSEQFF. The CDR3 region has the DNA TGTGCCTGGAGTGTAAAAGGGCTAGCCTGGAGTGAGCAGTTCTTC. The chain joins TRBV30 to TRBJ2-1; maybe TRBD2 (5 bases). CDR3 length: 15 residues. V lost 0 bases, J lost 9 bases, and 18 bases lay in between. CDR1 and CDR2 from the germline V gene are GTSNPN and SVGIG (reference sequence).